This T cell receptor beta chain was retrieved from a study of radiotherapy plus CTLA-4 blockade in lung cancer. Study summary: Among enrolled patients, approximately 18% responded and around 30% achieved disease control. Study results and caveats: Response, reportedly, was best predicted by interferon-beta along with early blood T cell clone dynamics.

This table comes from immunoSEQ multiplex PCR, and its TCRdb copy is limited to in-frame clones, with some not included. The sample has over 80,000 clones, about 80% seen once. CDR3 length: 16 residues. The V and J ends lost 3 bases and 0 bases respectively, with 13 bases between them. Germline CDR1 and CDR2: SGDLS and YYNGEE. About this clone: The antigen is not known.

This clonotype originated in a human donor with non-small cell lung cancer who had stable disease on radiotherapy plus ipilimumab. The genes are TRBV9 and TRBJ2-4; the D is unclear. This specimen consisted of peripheral blood, obtained from a patient treated with radiotherapy plus ipilimumab. The CDR3 here is CASSAPPDLAKNIQYF. CDR3 DNA: TGTGCCAGCAGCGCCCCCCCGGACCTAGCCAAAAACATTCAGTACTTC.